This T cell receptor beta chain was observed in a study of shared clonotypes between healthy human individuals. Study-level information: CD4 naive and CD4 memory each took three plates per donor, while CD8 naive took two and CD8 memory one.

Overall study findings and caveats: Though the depth was large, rarefaction showed that sorted-subset sequencing was incomplete. What naive subsets generally showed was a larger estimated richness than memory subsets showed.

Remarks on this clone: The antigen remains undetermined. Other DNA sequences in this specimen translate into the identical CDR3.

At the deep level, the assay was run. Data came from immunoSEQ multiplex PCR; TCRdb stores just in-frame clones and leaves some out. Of some 2,500,000 clones listed, approximately 90% are singletons. This TCR was sampled from a man aged 18 to 30 in good health. Some clones in this sample may be carry-over from other donors' samples. The sample was naive CD4+ T cells from PBMCs. The subset is: CD45RA+ positively selected.

CDR3 sequence reads: CASSSEGGTEAFF. The CDR3 DNA is TGTGCCAGCAGCTCAGAGGGCGGCACTGAAGCTTTCTTT. This chain joins TRBV7-9 and TRBJ1-1; D unresolved. The V end was cut by 4 bases, the J end by 4 bases, with 10 bases between. Germline lookup yields CDR1 SEHNR and CDR2 FQNEAQ (reference sequence). This CDR3 has 13 residues. The full variable domain, completed using reference TRBV7-9 and TRBJ1-1, is DTGVSQNPRHKITKRGQNVTFRCDPISEHNRLYWYRQTLGQGPEFLTYFQNEAQLEKSRLLSDRFSAERPKGSFSTLEIQRTEQGDSAMYLCASSSEGGTEAFFGQGTRLTVV.